The T cell receptor (beta chain) described here comes from a study of CD4 T cells in relation to SARS-CoV-2 and coronaviruses. Turning to the study itself: The restricting HLA molecule for shared crossreactive spike epitopes was mapped. Study outcomes and limitations: According to naive versus memory sequencing, detected responses are memory recall, not newly primed. About 65% of donors had memory CD4+ clonotypes crossrecognizing SARS-CoV-2 and common cold coronavirus spike.

Remarks on this clone: The target antigen is unknown.

Naive and memory CD4+ T cells came from enriched cryopreserved PBMCs. V lost 5 bases and J lost 0; bases outside the gene matches: 13. The CDR3 has 17 amino acids. CDR1 and CDR2 from the germline V gene are SGHRS and YFSETQ. Sequencing used immunoSEQ multiplex PCR; TCRdb keeps in-frame clones, though not all of them. The sample includes 30,000 to 45,000 clones, around 89% of them seen just once. Sequencing was carried out using memory CD4+ T cells from PBMCs. This clonotype was sampled from an adult with COVID-19. The chain uses TRBV5-1 and TRBJ1-1; 7 bases fit TRBD1. CDR3 loop: CASRGRVPGQMNTEAFF. In DNA form, the CDR3 reads TGCGCCAGCAGGGGGAGGGTGCCGGGACAGATGAACACTGAAGCTTTCTTT.